This entry lists 10 T cell receptor beta chains sequenced from one sample in a study of siplizumab effects on memory and regulatory T cells. Sequencing was performed with immunoSEQ multiplex PCR; in TCRdb, only in-frame clones are kept and a portion is missing. The sample includes fewer than 60,000 clones, approximately 93% of them seen just once. Sequencing was done on a sample of CD8+ T cells sorted from blood. These receptor sequences come from a human donor in good health.

Turning to this clone: This is likely a read error, given that the CDR3 carries no conserved phenylalanine or tryptophan at its end. The chain carries TRBV5-1 and TRBJ1-5, with a weak D call TRBD1 (5 bases). Trimming pared 2 bases from V and 4 bases from J, leaving 7 bases between. Germline loops: CDR1 SGHRS, CDR2 YFSETQ. This CDR3 has 13 amino acids. The CDR3 region has the DNA TGCGCCAGCAGCTTTGGGGGGAATCAGCCCCAGCATCTT. Its translation: CASSFGGNQPQHL.

The chain employs TRBV9 and TRBJ2-3; D is ambiguous. Between the trimmed V and J ends, which lost 0 bases and 4 bases, there was a span of 9 bases. CDR3 length equals 14 residues. Germline V gene lookup returns CDR1 SGDLS and CDR2 YYNGEE. The CDR3, as DNA: TGTGCCAGCAGCGTAGTGGCCAACTCAGATACGCAGTATTTT. This translates into CASSVVANSDTQYF.

This rearrangement joins TRBV6-1 to TRBJ2-2; D possibly corresponds to TRBD2 (6 bases). Germline V gives CDR1 MNHNS, CDR2 SASEGT. The CDR3 spans 12 residues. Trimming left V 7 bases short and J 5 bases short, with 8 bases between. The CDR3 region is CASMEGTGELFF. In DNA, the CDR3 is TGTGCCAGCATGGAGGGTACCGGGGAGCTGTTTTTT.

This chain uses TRBV19 with TRBJ1-5; the D is unclear. The CDR3 length is 14 residues. Trimming pared 3 bases from V and 5 bases from J, leaving 11 bases between. CDR1 and CDR2 from the germline V gene are LNHDA and SQIVND (reference sequence). The CDR3 sequence is CASSIEAVDQPQHF. The CDR3 DNA sequence: TGTGCCAGTAGTATTGAGGCAGTTGATCAGCCCCAGCATTTT.

In its sample, this clone was seen once. The CDR3 sequence is CASKKGARNQPQHF. The CDR3 nucleotides read TGTGCCAGCAAAAAGGGGGCGCGGAATCAGCCCCAGCATTTT. This chain uses TRBV27 with TRBJ1-5; TRBD1 agrees at 7 bases. Losses at the gene ends were 7 bases for V and 4 bases for J; bases not matched to a gene: 7. The CDR3 spans 14 residues. Per germline, CDR1 MNHEY and CDR2 SMNVEV (reference sequence).

The DNA of the CDR3 is TGCAGTGCTAGCCCTGATGAGCAGTTCTTC. Its protein product is CSASPDEQFF. The V and J genes are TRBV20-1 and TRBJ2-1, with D unclear. The CDR3 has 10 residues. Germline V CDR1 and CDR2: DFQATT, SNEGSKA (reference sequence). V lost 3 bases and J lost 8, with 5 bases in between.

This clone appeared once. The chain employs TRBV30 and TRBJ1-5, with D unresolved. V gave up 3 bases and J gave up 9 bases, with 15 bases separating them. Germline V gene data show CDR1 as GTSNPN and CDR2 as SVGIG (reference sequence). CDR3 length equals 13 residues. For the CDR3, the DNA is TGTGCCTGGAGAAAAGGAGGGCTTGGGCCCCAGCATTTT. It specifies CAWRKGGLGPQHF.

The chain uses TRBV19 and TRBJ2-2, with 7 bases fitting TRBD2. The J segment lost 5 bases and the V segment lost 7 bases, leaving 7 bases of the junction unmatched. Germline V lookup: CDR1 LNHDA, CDR2 SQIVND (reference sequence). CDR3 length: 14 residues. DNA for the CDR3: TGTGCCAGTACCCTAGGGAGGGTTACCGGGGAGCTGTTTTTT. Its translation: CASTLGRVTGELFF.

The chain carries TRBV2 and TRBJ2-6; D remains unclear. Trimming took 1 base from V and 0 from J, leaving 7 bases between them. This CDR3 contains 16 residues. Germline-derived CDR1 and CDR2 are SNHLY and FYNNEI. Here the CDR3 DNA reads TGTGCCAGCAGTGAAGAGTCGTACTCTGGGGCCAACGTCCTGACTTTC. This codes for CASSEESYSGANVLTF.

The genes are TRBV7-2 and TRBJ1-6; D not certain. Per germline, CDR1 SGHTA and CDR2 FQGNSA. The CDR3 has 16 residues. V gave up 7 bases and J gave up 3 bases, with 16 bases separating them. CDR3 nucleotides: TGTGCCAGCACCGAGAGTGGGCAGTACTATAATTCACCCCTCCACTTT. It specifies CASTESGQYYNSPLHF.